This T cell receptor (beta chain) stems from a study of T cell responses to AZD1222 COVID-19 vaccine (dated by TCRdb to the early 2020s). A note on the overall study: A total of 233 trial participants underwent TCR sequencing, of whom more than 200 had received two doses of AZD1222 and around 26 had received two doses of the MenACWY control vaccine. Trial participants were enrolled by age into 18-55, 56-69 and 70-plus year subgroups, with approximately 150, 30 and 60 TCR-sequenced participants respectively.

This clone was found once. Its antigen is not yet known. No base qualities exist here, and no much larger clone lies one base off it. The CDR3 regions of human TCRbeta chains were analyzed by immunosequencing. In the authors' own workflow: TCRs in the repertoires were matched against a reference library of SARS-CoV-2-specific TCRs that had been generated with the MIRA antigen-specificity platform. Breadth meant the fraction of unique TCRs that were SARS-CoV-2-associated, whereas depth meant the fraction of total T cells that were SARS-CoV-2-associated. Using the MIRA data, each spike-specific TCR was mapped to the spike region that the TCR reacts to and placed in a CD4 or CD8 class. Log10-transformed breadth and depth values were compared by one-way ANOVA with Sidak's multiple comparisons tests. Imported from immuneACCESS, the table was reduced by TCRdb to in-frame sequences with V and J called. These copies leave out some clones; in studies compared against another copy, an unresolved V gene accounts for under half, and the cause of the remainder is not known. V, J and clone size are taken as reported in that table, and D and trimming were inferred from the DNA itself. The sample table holds 70,000 to 100,000 clones, of which over 75% were seen once. Together, the top ten hold around 3.5% of the sample.

The time point label on this specimen signifies: about 28 days (+/-7) after the second vaccine dose. AZD1222 recipients whose second dose came at about 4 weeks and those whose second dose came at about 12 weeks were combined into one group, since spike-specific TCR depth and breadth did not differ between the two schedules. Samples from vaccinated people were obtained from the UK trials COV001 and COV002, which included a single-blind randomized controlled phase 2/3 trial of AZD1222 (ChAdOx1 nCoV-19) in healthy adults. For TCRbeta chain sequencing, PBMC samples from trial participants were taken at day 0 and at day 28 after the second dose. What the work shows at the level of the full study, not this receptor alone: No day 14 peak-response samples were available, so repertoires were characterized only after the peak T cell response. Spike-specific TCR breadth and depth rose significantly after two AZD1222 doses compared with day 0 and with MenACWY recipients. Most participants were white British and females outnumbered males, and the authors suggested that clonal diversity may have been underestimated. Only a handful of AZD1222 recipients were SARS-CoV-2 seropositive at baseline, limiting conclusions about previously exposed vaccinees. Epitopes outside the regions mutated in the B.1.351 and B.1.1.7 variants were reportedly recognized by nearly half of the unique spike-specific TCRs. CD4 TCRs associated with the vaccine covered the entire spike protein, and the dominant responses were in regions 160-218 and 743-854. The 56-69-year group was small, and its depth increase did not reach significance, likely because of low power.

The sequence was collected from an adult who received the AZD1222 COVID-19 vaccine. The sample consisted of peripheral blood, taken 28 days after the second AZD1222 dose.

The CDR3 protein sequence reads: CASSFESSYNSPLHF. The nucleotide sequence reads as follows: TGTGCCAGCAGTTTCGAGAGCTCCTATAATTCACCCCTCCACTTT. The V and J segments used are TRBV28 and TRBJ1-6, with the D gene too uncertain to name. Trimming costs V 3 bases and J 0 bases, and their ends lie 6 bases apart. As encoded in the germline V gene, CDR1 is MDHEN while CDR2 is SYDVKM. The CDR3 covers 15 residues, taking in both the cysteine and the phenylalanine. The only DNA kept is the CDR3, 45 bases in frame from the first base.